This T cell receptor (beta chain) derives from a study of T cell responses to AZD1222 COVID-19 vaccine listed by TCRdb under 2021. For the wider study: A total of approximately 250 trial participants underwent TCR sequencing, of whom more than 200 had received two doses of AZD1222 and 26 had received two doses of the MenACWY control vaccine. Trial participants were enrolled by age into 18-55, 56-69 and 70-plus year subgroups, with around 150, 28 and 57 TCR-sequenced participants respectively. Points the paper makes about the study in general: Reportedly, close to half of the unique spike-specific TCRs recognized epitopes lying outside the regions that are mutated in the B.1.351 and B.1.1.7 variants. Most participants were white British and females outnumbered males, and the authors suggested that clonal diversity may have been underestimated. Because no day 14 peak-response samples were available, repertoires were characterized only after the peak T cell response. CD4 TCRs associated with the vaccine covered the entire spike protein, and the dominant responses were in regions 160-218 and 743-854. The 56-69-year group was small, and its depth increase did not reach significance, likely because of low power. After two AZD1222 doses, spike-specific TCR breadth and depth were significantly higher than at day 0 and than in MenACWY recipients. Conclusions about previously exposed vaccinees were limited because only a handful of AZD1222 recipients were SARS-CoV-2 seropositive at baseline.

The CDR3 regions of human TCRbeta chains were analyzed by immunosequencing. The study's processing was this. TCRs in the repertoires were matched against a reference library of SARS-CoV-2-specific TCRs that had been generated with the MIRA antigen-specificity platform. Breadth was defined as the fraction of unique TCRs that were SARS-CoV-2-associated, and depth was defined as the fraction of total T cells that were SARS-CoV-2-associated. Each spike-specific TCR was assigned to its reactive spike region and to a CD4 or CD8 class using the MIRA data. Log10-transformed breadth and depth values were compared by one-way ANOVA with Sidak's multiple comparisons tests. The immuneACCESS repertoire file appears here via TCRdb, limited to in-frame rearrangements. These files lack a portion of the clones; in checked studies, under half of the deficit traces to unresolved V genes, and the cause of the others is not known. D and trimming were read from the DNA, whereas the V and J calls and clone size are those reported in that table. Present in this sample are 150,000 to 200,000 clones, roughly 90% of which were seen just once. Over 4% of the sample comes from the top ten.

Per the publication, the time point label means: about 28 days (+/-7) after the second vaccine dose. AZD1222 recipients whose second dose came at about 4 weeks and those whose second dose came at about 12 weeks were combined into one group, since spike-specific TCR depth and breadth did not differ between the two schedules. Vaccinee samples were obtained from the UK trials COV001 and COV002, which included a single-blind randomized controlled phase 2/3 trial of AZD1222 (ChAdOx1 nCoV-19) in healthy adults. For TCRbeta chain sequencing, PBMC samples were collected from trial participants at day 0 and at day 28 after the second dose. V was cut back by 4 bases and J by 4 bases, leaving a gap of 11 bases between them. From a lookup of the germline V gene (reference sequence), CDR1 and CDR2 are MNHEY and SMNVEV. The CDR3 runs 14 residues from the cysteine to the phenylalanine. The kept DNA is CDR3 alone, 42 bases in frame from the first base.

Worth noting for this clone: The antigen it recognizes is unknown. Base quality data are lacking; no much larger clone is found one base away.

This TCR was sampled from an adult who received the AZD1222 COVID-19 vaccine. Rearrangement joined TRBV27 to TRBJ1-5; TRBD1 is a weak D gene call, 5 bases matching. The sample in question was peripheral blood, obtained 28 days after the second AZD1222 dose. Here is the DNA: TGTGCCAGCAGTTGGGGAGGGGAAAATCAGCCCCAGCATTTT. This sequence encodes CASSWGGENQPQHF.